A single sample gave rise to the 17 T cell receptor beta chains below, sequenced in a study of T cell repertoires in cytomegalovirus infection (dated by TCRdb to between 2018 and 2021). For these receptors, no antigen is known. The treatment or condition label of this sample denotes: in vitro stimulation with specific CMV peptide epitopes to enrich CMV-specific T cells. Data came from an Illumina HiSeq 1500. TCRdb handled the public reads itself, with Q25 trimming in fastp and clone calling in MiXCR, and kept productive beta chains. Each record represents a unique CDR3 protein, reported with the most common genes and DNA among its rows. This sample gives approximately 100,000 distinct CDR3 sequences in total; 42% of them show up just once. The ten largest clones take up about three quarters of the sample. This sample comprised CD8+ T cells from cultured PBMCs, obtained from culture after CMV antigen stimulation. The receptors come from a human donor in good health (CMV status not recorded). Some clones in this sample may be carry-over from other donors' samples.

This clonotype was picked up a small number of times. The final CDR3 position lacks the conserved phenylalanine or tryptophan, pointing to a likely read error. The limits of the CDR3 on the DNA are not certain, so only TCRdb's listed CDR3 is given. J is TRBJ2-1 and V is TRBV28; the DNA was not used to check the table's D call, TRBD1. Termini included, the CDR3 measures 11 amino acids. Germline V lookup: CDR1 MDHEN, CDR2 SYDVKM. The chain's CDR3 is CASSPGGTVEI.

The V and J genes are TRBV2 and TRBJ2-1, with D possibly being TRBD2 (5 bases). Trimming left V 8 bases short and J 9 bases short, with 11 bases between. The CDR3 is 11 residues long. The V gene's germline CDR1 is SNHLY and CDR2 FYNNEI. CDR3 residues: CASGGLGEQFF. Written as DNA, the CDR3 is TGTGCCAGCGGAGGCCTGGGTGAGCAGTTCTTC.

Here the CDR3 reads CASSFQSGGYQETQYF. The CDR3, as DNA: TGCGCCAGCAGCTTTCAGAGCGGGGGGTACCAAGAGACCCAGTACTTC. This chain links TRBV5-1 with TRBJ2-5; 9 nucleotides line up with TRBD2. CDR3 size: 16 residues. Germline-derived CDR1 and CDR2 are SGHRS and YFSETQ. J lost 0 bases, V lost 2 bases, and 5 bases had no gene match.

V is TRBV27 and J is TRBJ1-4, with 8 bases fitting TRBD1. The V and J ends lost 5 bases and 5 bases, in that order; junction bases with no gene match: 10. CDR1 is MNHEY, CDR2 SMNVEV, per germline (reference sequence). The CDR3 extends over 16 amino acids. The CDR3 sequence: CASSPYAGGTNEKLFF. The CDR3, as DNA: TGTGCCAGCAGTCCTTACGCAGGGGGCACCAATGAAAAACTGTTTTTT.

The chain is built from TRBV5-1 and TRBJ1-1; D unclear. From germline, CDR1 is SGHRS and CDR2 YFSETQ. The CDR3 has 11 residues. The V end lost 3 bases, the J end lost 3 bases, and 3 bases lay between the germline ends. The CDR3 here is CASSSYTEAFF. CDR3 DNA sequence: TGCGCCAGCAGCTCGTACACTGAAGCTTTCTTT.

The genes are TRBV5-1 and TRBJ2-3, with 10 bases matching TRBD2. Per the germline V gene, CDR1 is SGHRS and CDR2 is YFSETQ. The V and J ends lost 6 bases and 0 bases, in that order; junction bases with no gene match: 4. This CDR3 is 15 amino acids long. The CDR3 sequence is CASMTSGLSTDTQYF. The CDR3 DNA reads TGCGCCAGCATGACTAGCGGGCTAAGCACAGATACGCAGTATTTT.

This clonotype was detected a few times. The chain links TRBV6-2 or TRBV6-3 to TRBJ2-1, with TRBD2 as a possible D gene (5 bases). In germline, CDR1 is MNHEY, CDR2 SVGEGT. Trimming took 2 bases from V and 9 from J, leaving 8 bases between them. The CDR3 is 12 residues long. In nucleotides, the CDR3 is TGTGCCAGCAGTTACAACGGGGTTGAGCAGTTCTTC. Translation gives CASSYNGVEQFF.

This chain joins TRBV7-2 and TRBJ2-7, with 9 bases that match TRBD2. The CDR3 is 13 amino acids. Germline loops: CDR1 SGHTA, CDR2 FQGNSA. Trimming took 7 bases from V and 4 from J; bases not matched to a gene: 5. The CDR3 loop reads CASTPGLAYEQYF. Written as DNA, the CDR3 is TGTGCCAGCACCCCGGGACTAGCTTACGAGCAGTACTTC. Together with reference TRBV7-2 and TRBJ2-7, the CDR3 gives the full variable domain: GAGVSQSPSNKVTEKGKDVELRCDPISGHTALYWYRQSLGQGLEFLIYFQGNSAPDKSGLPSDRFSAERTGGSVSTLTIQRTQQEDSAVYLCASTPGLAYEQYFGPGTRLTVT.

The chain links TRBV7-9 to TRBJ1-2; a weak D match, TRBD1 (6 bases). Germline V gives CDR1 SEHNR, CDR2 FQNEAQ (reference sequence). CDR3 length: 16 residues. With 5 bases removed from V and 0 bases from J, the gap between germline ends came to 16 bases. Here the CDR3 reads CASSPSGTHANYGYTF. CDR3 in DNA: TGTGCCAGCAGCCCATCCGGGACACACGCTAACTATGGCTACACCTTC. The full variable domain, its missing parts supplied by reference TRBV7-9 and TRBJ1-2, is DTGVSQNPRHKITKRGQNVTFRCDPISEHNRLYWYRQTLGQGPEFLTYFQNEAQLEKSRLLSDRFSAERPKGSFSTLEIQRTEQGDSAMYLCASSPSGTHANYGYTFGSGTRLTVV.

This chain links TRBV12-3 or TRBV12-4 with TRBJ2-1, with 8 bases identical to TRBD1. CDR3 size: 14 residues. J was trimmed by 4 bases and V by 1 base; bases with no gene match: 0. The CDR3 region is CASSLGTGYNEQFF. CDR3 sequence (DNA): TGTGCCAGCAGTTTAGGGACAGGGTACAATGAGCAGTTCTTC.

J is TRBJ1-2 and V is TRBV29-1; 9 bases map to TRBD1. CDR1 and CDR2 (germline): SQVTM, ANQGSEA. CDR3 size: 13 residues. V shed 6 bases and J 4 bases; nucleotides not matched to a gene: 6. The DNA for the CDR3 is TGCAGCGTGCCGGGACAGGGAATCTATGGCTACACCTTC. This encodes CSVPGQGIYGYTF.

This clonotype has only a few counts. The chain has TRBV7-6 and TRBJ2-7; possibly TRBD1 for D (6 bases). Trimming stripped 0 bases from V and 6 bases from J, with 9 bases between. The CDR3 has 13 residues. Germline V lookup: CDR1 SGHVS, CDR2 FNYEAQ. CDR3: CASSLARDTEQYF. In DNA form, the CDR3 reads TGTGCCAGCAGCTTAGCCCGGGACACCGAGCAGTACTTC.

This rearrangement joins TRBV19 to TRBJ2-7, with D perhaps TRBD2 (5 bases). Germline CDR1 is LNHDA and CDR2 is SQIVND (reference sequence). Deletions cut 10 bases from V and 7 bases from J, with 17 bases between. The CDR3 loop spans 12 amino acids. In DNA, the CDR3 is TGTGCCACTAAACTCTTAACGGGGGAGCAGTACTTC. It yields the protein CATKLLTGEQYF.

The chain recombines TRBV10-2 with TRBJ2-2; the D is unclear. With 4 bases removed from V and 6 bases from J, the gap between germline ends came to 15 bases. Germline V gene data show CDR1 as WSHSY and CDR2 as SAAADI. The length of the CDR3 is 15 residues. CDR3 loop: CASSGTTWEPGELFF. In nucleotides, the CDR3 is TGCGCCAGCAGTGGGACGACCTGGGAACCCGGGGAGCTGTTTTTT.

DNA for the CDR3: TGTGCCAGCAGTTTATATTTGGATACGCAGTATTTT. Residues: CASSLYLDTQYF. This rearrangement joins TRBV28 to TRBJ2-3, with D hard to call. The CDR3 is made up of 12 amino acids. The V and J ends lost 1 base and 6 bases respectively, with 5 bases between them. Looked up from germline, CDR1 is MDHEN and CDR2 is SYDVKM.

In its sample, this clonotype was seen many times. As DNA, the CDR3 is TGTGCCAGCAGCTTGGCCGGCAGCGAGGAGGCCTACGAGCAGTACTTC. It translates to CASSLAGSEEAYEQYF. The rearrangement uses TRBV5-6 and TRBJ2-7, with D possibly TRBD2 on 5 matching bases. Trimming pared 0 bases from V and 2 bases from J, leaving 15 bases between. Per germline, CDR1 SGHDT and CDR2 YYEEEE. The CDR3 covers 16 residues. Full variable domain (remainder filled in from reference TRBV5-6 and TRBJ2-7): DAGVTQSPTHLIKTRGQQVTLRCSPKSGHDTVSWYQQALGQGPQFIFQYYEEEERQRGNFPDRFSGHQFPNYSSELNVNALLLGDSALYLCASSLAGSEEAYEQYFGPGTRLTVT.

CDR3 sequence (DNA): TGCAGTGCCACCCCTGAGGGGTCCCGCTACAATGAGCAGTTCTTC. Residues: CSATPEGSRYNEQFF. The rearrangement links TRBV20-1 to TRBJ2-1; D tentatively fits TRBD1 or TRBD2 (5 bases each). CDR3 length: 15 amino acids. V was trimmed by 6 bases and J by 3 bases, leaving 18 bases between them. Per germline, CDR1 DFQATT and CDR2 SNEGSKA (reference sequence).